These T cell receptor beta chains were read from a single sample in a study of blood T cell repertoires in COVID-19. This table comes from immunoSEQ multiplex PCR, and its TCRdb copy is limited to in-frame clones, with some not included. The profile shows more than 140,000 clones, around nine tenths of them singletons. Input material: peripheral blood. These TCRs come from a woman aged 55-69 years with acute or convalescent COVID-19. The CDR3 runs from the conserved cysteine through the conserved F or W. The D gene is left open where the match is weak. The size field is filled for only some rows; it gives once, few, many or a size class.

CDR3 DNA: TGTGCCAGCAGCCCCCGGGACAGGGTGAGCTCCTACAATGAGCAGTTCTTC
CDR3 protein: CASSPRDRVSSYNEQFF
V gene: TRBV4-2
J gene: TRBJ2-1
D gene: TRBD1
clone size: NA

CDR3 DNA: TGTGCCACCAGCAGAGAGGAACAGGCCACGAAGGGGGATGGCTACACCTTC
CDR3 protein: CATSREEQATKGDGYTF
V gene: TRBV15
J gene: TRBJ1-2
D gene: NA
clone size: NA

CDR3 DNA: TGTGCCTGGGGTCATGTTTCCTACGAGCAGTACTTC
CDR3 protein: CAWGHVSYEQYF
V gene: TRBV30
J gene: TRBJ2-7
D gene: NA
clone size: NA

CDR3 DNA: TGTGCCAGTAGTATAAGGGGACAGGGGGCCGAGCAGTTCTTC
CDR3 protein: CASSIRGQGAEQFF
V gene: TRBV19
J gene: TRBJ2-1
D gene: TRBD1
clone size: few

CDR3 DNA: TGTGCCAGCAAAACAAGACAGGGGGAAGAGACCCAGTACTTC
CDR3 protein: CASKTRQGEETQYF
V gene: TRBV6-5
J gene: TRBJ2-5
D gene: TRBD1
clone size: NA

CDR3 DNA: TGTGCCAGCAGTGTGGGACTAGGGGTTGGAAACACCATATATTTT
CDR3 protein: CASSVGLGVGNTIYF
V gene: TRBV2
J gene: TRBJ1-3
D gene: NA
clone size: NA

CDR3 DNA: TGCGCCAGCAGCACTCCGGGACAGGGCTACGAGCAGTACTTC
CDR3 protein: CASSTPGQGYEQYF
V gene: TRBV5-1
J gene: TRBJ2-7
D gene: TRBD1
clone size: once

CDR3 DNA: TGTGCCAGCAGCCCCCGGGACAGGTCCTCCTACGAGCAGTACTTC
CDR3 protein: CASSPRDRSSYEQYF
V gene: TRBV5-4
J gene: TRBJ2-7
D gene: TRBD1
clone size: NA

CDR3 DNA: TGTGCCAGCAGCTTAGGCGCACCTCTTCTCCAAGAGACCCAGTACTTC
CDR3 protein: CASSLGAPLLQETQYF
V gene: TRBV11-1
J gene: TRBJ2-5
D gene: NA
clone size: NA

CDR3 DNA: TGTGCCAGTAGTCAACTCGCAGGGGTGGGAAACACCGGGGAGCTGTTTTTT
CDR3 protein: CASSQLAGVGNTGELFF
V gene: TRBV19
J gene: TRBJ2-2
D gene: NA
clone size: NA

CDR3 DNA: TGTGCCAGCAGGGGACAGGTTAACACCGGGGAGCTGTTTTTT
CDR3 protein: CASRGQVNTGELFF
V gene: TRBV9
J gene: TRBJ2-2
D gene: TRBD1
clone size: NA

CDR3 DNA: TGTGCCAGCTCACCACGACTAGCGGGGGTGAAGACCCAGTACTTC
CDR3 protein: CASSPRLAGVKTQYF
V gene: TRBV18
J gene: TRBJ2-5
D gene: TRBD2
clone size: few

CDR3 DNA: TGTGCCGGAGGAGGCGGGTGGGATGAGCAGTTCTTC
CDR3 protein: CAGGGGWDEQFF
V gene: TRBV30
J gene: TRBJ2-1
D gene: NA
clone size: NA

CDR3 DNA: TGTGCCAGCAGCTCTGACAGGGGGAGGGCCAACGTCCTGACTTTC
CDR3 protein: CASSSDRGRANVLTF
V gene: TRBV11-2
J gene: TRBJ2-6
D gene: TRBD1
clone size: NA

CDR3 DNA: TGTGCCAGCAGCCACTGGGACAGAACTAACTATGGCTACACCTTC
CDR3 protein: CASSHWDRTNYGYTF
V gene: TRBV7-9
J gene: TRBJ1-2
D gene: TRBD1
clone size: NA

CDR3 DNA: TGTGCCAGCAGCTTAGGTTCAGCGCCCAAGACCCAGTACTTC
CDR3 protein: CASSLGSAPKTQYF
V gene: TRBV7-2
J gene: TRBJ2-5
D gene: NA
clone size: NA

CDR3 DNA: TGTGCCAGCAGCTTCCGACAGTCGACCTACGAGCAGTACTTC
CDR3 protein: CASSFRQSTYEQYF
V gene: TRBV7-2
J gene: TRBJ2-7
D gene: NA
clone size: NA

CDR3 DNA: TGTGCCAGCAGTCCCCCAAGCGGGGGGACCAATGAGCAGTTCTTC
CDR3 protein: CASSPPSGGTNEQFF
V gene: TRBV6-5
J gene: TRBJ2-1
D gene: TRBD2
clone size: NA

CDR3 DNA: TGTGCCAGCAGCCACCCAATGAGCGGGGCCACCTACAATGAGCAGTTCTTC
CDR3 protein: CASSHPMSGATYNEQFF
V gene: TRBV7-9
J gene: TRBJ2-1
D gene: TRBD2
clone size: few

CDR3 DNA: TGCGCCAGCAGCCATCCCAAGGACAGGGCCTTAACAGATACGCAGTATTTT
CDR3 protein: CASSHPKDRALTDTQYF
V gene: TRBV4-1
J gene: TRBJ2-3
D gene: TRBD1
clone size: NA

CDR3 DNA: TGTGCCAGCAGCCGAGGCGAGCGATACAATGAGCAGTTCTTC
CDR3 protein: CASSRGERYNEQFF
V gene: TRBV4-2
J gene: TRBJ2-1
D gene: NA
clone size: many

CDR3 DNA: TGCGCCAGCAGCCCCCGGCAGGGCGGTTTGGGTGGCTACACCTTC
CDR3 protein: CASSPRQGGLGGYTF
V gene: TRBV5-1
J gene: TRBJ1-2
D gene: NA
clone size: NA

CDR3 DNA: TGCGCCACCAGCGCAGAGCGGGGATCCTACGAGCAGTACTTC
CDR3 protein: CATSAERGSYEQYF
V gene: TRBV4-1
J gene: TRBJ2-7
D gene: TRBD2
clone size: NA

CDR3 DNA: TGTGCCTGGGGCCCCGGGACAGGGAAAAAACTGTTTTTT
CDR3 protein: CAWGPGTGKKLFF
V gene: TRBV30
J gene: TRBJ1-4
D gene: TRBD1
clone size: NA

CDR3 DNA: TGTGCCACCAGTGAGTTCAACAGGGGCAACACCGGGGAGCTGTTTTTT
CDR3 protein: CATSEFNRGNTGELFF
V gene: TRBV24-1
J gene: TRBJ2-2
D gene: TRBD1
clone size: NA

CDR3 DNA: TGTGCCAGTTCCCGGGACAGGGAGGACACTGAAGCTTTCTTT
CDR3 protein: CASSRDREDTEAFF
V gene: TRBV19
J gene: TRBJ1-1
D gene: TRBD1
clone size: NA

CDR3 DNA: TGTGCCACCAGTGATGCGGACAGGGGGAATAGCAATCAGCCCCAGCATTTT
CDR3 protein: CATSDADRGNSNQPQHF
V gene: TRBV24-1
J gene: TRBJ1-5
D gene: TRBD1
clone size: NA

CDR3 DNA: TGTGCCAGCAGCCTCAGGACAGGGGTGGGAGAGACCCAGTACTTC
CDR3 protein: CASSLRTGVGETQYF
V gene: TRBV7-9
J gene: TRBJ2-5
D gene: TRBD1
clone size: NA

CDR3 DNA: TGTGCCAGCAGTCCAGGGATGATAGGGTCGTGGACTGAAGCTTTCTTT
CDR3 protein: CASSPGMIGSWTEAFF
V gene: TRBV7-3
J gene: TRBJ1-1
D gene: NA
clone size: NA

CDR3 DNA: TGTGCCAGCAGCCCCCGACCGGGGGAGACCCAGTACTTC
CDR3 protein: CASSPRPGETQYF
V gene: TRBV9
J gene: TRBJ2-5
D gene: NA
clone size: NA

CDR3 DNA: TGTGCCACCAGCAGAGATCCGCCGGGGTTGGCAAGCTACGAGCAGTACTTC
CDR3 protein: CATSRDPPGLASYEQYF
V gene: TRBV15
J gene: TRBJ2-7
D gene: NA
clone size: NA

CDR3 DNA: TGTGCCAGCAGCCAAGCCACAGGGTGGTATTCACCCCTCCACTTT
CDR3 protein: CASSQATGWYSPLHF
V gene: TRBV3-1/TRBV3-2
J gene: TRBJ1-6
D gene: NA
clone size: NA

CDR3 DNA: TGTGCCAGTAGTATAATGGAGAGTGAGCAGTTCTTC
CDR3 protein: CASSIMESEQFF
V gene: TRBV19
J gene: TRBJ2-1
D gene: NA
clone size: NA

CDR3 DNA: TGTGCCAGCAGCCAAGCCCGGACAGGTTCAAACATTCAGTACTTC
CDR3 protein: CASSQARTGSNIQYF
V gene: TRBV4-2
J gene: TRBJ2-4
D gene: TRBD1
clone size: NA

CDR3 DNA: TGTGCCAGCAGCCCGAAAATAGGCGGTCCCTCCTACAATGAGCAGTTCTTC
CDR3 protein: CASSPKIGGPSYNEQFF
V gene: TRBV11-3
J gene: TRBJ2-1
D gene: NA
clone size: NA

CDR3 DNA: TGTGCCAGCAGCGTAGCGGGGATGAACACCGGGGAGCTGTTTTTT
CDR3 protein: CASSVAGMNTGELFF
V gene: TRBV9
J gene: TRBJ2-2
D gene: NA
clone size: NA

CDR3 DNA: TGTGCCAGCAGTTGGGGGACAGGGACTTCCTACGAGCAGTACTTC
CDR3 protein: CASSWGTGTSYEQYF
V gene: TRBV28
J gene: TRBJ2-7
D gene: TRBD1
clone size: NA

CDR3 DNA: TGTGCCAGCAGCTTTGGGCGGGGGTCAGTGGGTGGTACGCAGTATTTT
CDR3 protein: CASSFGRGSVGGTQYF
V gene: TRBV7-2
J gene: TRBJ2-3
D gene: TRBD2
clone size: NA

CDR3 DNA: TGTGCCAGCAGCGTTAGCGGGGGGTTAGATACGCAGTATTTT
CDR3 protein: CASSVSGGLDTQYF
V gene: TRBV9
J gene: TRBJ2-3
D gene: TRBD2
clone size: NA

CDR3 DNA: TGTGCCAGCAGCTTCGTGGCCGATAATCAGCCCCAGCATTTT
CDR3 protein: CASSFVADNQPQHF
V gene: TRBV7-2
J gene: TRBJ1-5
D gene: NA
clone size: NA

CDR3 DNA: TGCGCCAGCAGCTTGGGACAGGGGGCTATGGGCACCGGGGAGCTGTTTTTT
CDR3 protein: CASSLGQGAMGTGELFF
V gene: TRBV5-1
J gene: TRBJ2-2
D gene: TRBD1
clone size: NA

CDR3 DNA: TGTGCCAGCCGGGACAGGGGGCAAGAGACCCAGTACTTC
CDR3 protein: CASRDRGQETQYF
V gene: TRBV19
J gene: TRBJ2-5
D gene: TRBD1
clone size: NA

CDR3 DNA: TGTGCCAGCAGCCATGGCGGGGGGGCGACGAAGACCCAGTACTTC
CDR3 protein: CASSHGGGATKTQYF
V gene: TRBV3-1/TRBV3-2
J gene: TRBJ2-5
D gene: TRBD2
clone size: NA

CDR3 DNA: TGTGCCAGCAGTTTACCGACAGGGGACGACGAGCAGTACTTC
CDR3 protein: CASSLPTGDDEQYF
V gene: TRBV28
J gene: TRBJ2-7
D gene: TRBD1
clone size: NA

CDR3 DNA: TGCGCCAGCAGCCGCTCTGGACTAGCGGGGTCGACCTACAATGAGCAGTTCTTC
CDR3 protein: CASSRSGLAGSTYNEQFF
V gene: TRBV4-3
J gene: TRBJ2-1
D gene: TRBD2
clone size: NA

CDR3 DNA: TGTGCCAGCAGCAAAACTATGAACACTGAAGCTTTCTTT
CDR3 protein: CASSKTMNTEAFF
V gene: TRBV12-3/TRBV12-4
J gene: TRBJ1-1
D gene: NA
clone size: NA

CDR3 DNA: TGTGCCAGCAGCCCGCGTGCGGGGAGGGGTACAGATACGCAGTATTTT
CDR3 protein: CASSPRAGRGTDTQYF
V gene: TRBV3-1/TRBV3-2
J gene: TRBJ2-3
D gene: TRBD2
clone size: NA

CDR3 DNA: TGTGCCAGCAGCCAAGACGGCACAGGGGGCGCTACCGGGGAGCTGTTTTTT
CDR3 protein: CASSQDGTGGATGELFF
V gene: TRBV4-2
J gene: TRBJ2-2
D gene: TRBD1
clone size: NA

CDR3 DNA: TGTGCCAGCAGTTTATCGAGGCAGGGCGGCGAAAAACTGTTTTTT
CDR3 protein: CASSLSRQGGEKLFF
V gene: TRBV27
J gene: TRBJ1-4
D gene: NA
clone size: once

CDR3 DNA: TGTGCCAGCTCACTCGGGACAGGGTTTCAGCCCCAGCATTTT
CDR3 protein: CASSLGTGFQPQHF
V gene: TRBV18
J gene: TRBJ1-5
D gene: TRBD1
clone size: once

CDR3 DNA: TGTGCCAGCAGCGAACAGGGGCGGATTGGGGATGGCTACACCTTC
CDR3 protein: CASSEQGRIGDGYTF
V gene: TRBV5-6
J gene: TRBJ1-2
D gene: TRBD1
clone size: NA

CDR3 DNA: TGTGCCAGCAGGGGGGGTGTATCTGGGTCTGAAGCTTTCTTT
CDR3 protein: CASRGGVSGSEAFF
V gene: TRBV2
J gene: TRBJ1-1
D gene: NA
clone size: NA

CDR3 DNA: TGTGCCAGCAGCCAAAGCCTAGTGGGGACCCAGTACTTC
CDR3 protein: CASSQSLVGTQYF
V gene: TRBV3-1/TRBV3-2
J gene: TRBJ2-5
D gene: NA
clone size: NA